The sequence of this T cell receptor beta chain was determined in a study of blood T cell repertoires in COVID-19 (TCRdb year 2020). About the investigation overall: The collaborator samples originated in the United States, Italy and Spain and spanned the acute and convalescent phases of COVID-19. The prospective study material was composed of cDNA or gDNA derived from T cells, B-cell-depleted T cells, or PBMCs. The dataset comprised deeply sampled blood TCRbeta repertoires from subjects exposed to, actively infected with, or recovered from COVID-19. The repertoires were released in a freely available public database intended as a resource for research on the immune response to SARS-CoV-2. Samples came from the ongoing ImmuneRACE study (first 160 participants) plus 1,254 subjects from 6 global collaborators. Nearly every sample came with metadata listing a de-identified subject ID, COVID-19 status, age in years and sex. Where available, HLA class I and class II types were taken from metadata supplied by the sample provider and were not determined by assay-based typing.

CDR1 and CDR2 are read off the germline V gene (reference sequence) as SEHNR and FQNEAQ. V loses 5 bases, J loses 8 bases, and the germline ends lie 15 bases apart. CDR3 length: 13 amino acids, cysteine to phenylalanine. Only CDR3 DNA is held: 39 bases, read in frame from base 1. Samples from volunteer blood donors who had recovered from COVID-19 were contributed by a second Seattle source. Whole blood was collected in K2EDTA tubes by collaborating institutions according to the institutions' own protocols. For TCRbeta analysis, collaborators shipped samples in one of three forms: frozen whole blood, isolated PBMCs, or DNA extracted from either of those sample types. TCRbeta CDR3 regions were amplified from genomic DNA using the immunoSEQ Assay, a bias-controlled multiplex PCR. Concerning the study's data processing: The number of nucleated cells in each sample was estimated from the amplification of reference gene primers within the assay. To quantify the absolute abundance of each unique TCRbeta CDR3 rearrangement, sequence reads were collapsed and filtered. For each sample, productive Simpson clonality was calculated as the square root of Simpson's diversity index over productive rearrangements. TCRdb limited this immuneACCESS table to in-frame rearrangements with V and J called. A share of clones is missing; checked studies link under half to unresolved V genes, and the rest is unexplained. D and trimming were read from the DNA, whereas the V and J calls and clone size are those reported in that table. A total of about 70,000 clones appear in this sample, roughly 80% of them only once. Roughly 20% of the sample is in the top ten clones.

Findings and caveats that apply to the study as a whole: Clinical and demographic metadata were provided uncurated, with the amount varying by source and participant.

Worth noting for this clone: Its antigen is still unknown. No base qualities exist here, and no much larger clone lies one base off it.

The receptor was isolated from a man in his sixties or seventies who had recovered from COVID-19. The sequenced sample consisted of peripheral blood. Rearrangement joined TRBV7-9 to TRBJ1-1, and perhaps TRBD1 as D gene, on 6 matching bases. The CDR3 has the sequence CASSPWTDNEAFF. At the DNA level, the sequence is TGTGCCAGCAGCCCCTGGACAGATAACGAAGCTTTCTTT.